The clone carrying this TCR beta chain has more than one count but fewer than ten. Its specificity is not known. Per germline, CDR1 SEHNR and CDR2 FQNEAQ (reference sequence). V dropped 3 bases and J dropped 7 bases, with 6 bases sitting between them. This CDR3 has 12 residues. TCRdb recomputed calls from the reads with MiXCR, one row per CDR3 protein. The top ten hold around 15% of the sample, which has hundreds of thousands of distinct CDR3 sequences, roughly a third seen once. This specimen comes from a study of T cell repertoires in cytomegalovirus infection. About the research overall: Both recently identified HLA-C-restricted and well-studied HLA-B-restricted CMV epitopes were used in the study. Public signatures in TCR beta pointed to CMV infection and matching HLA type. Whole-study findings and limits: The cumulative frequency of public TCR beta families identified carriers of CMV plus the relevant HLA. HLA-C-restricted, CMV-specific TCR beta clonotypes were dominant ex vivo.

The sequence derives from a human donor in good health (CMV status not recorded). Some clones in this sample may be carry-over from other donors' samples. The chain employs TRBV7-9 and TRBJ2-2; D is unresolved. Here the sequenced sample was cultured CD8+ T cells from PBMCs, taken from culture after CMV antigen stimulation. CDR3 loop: CASSLSVGELFF. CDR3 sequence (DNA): TGTGCCAGCAGCTTGAGTGTCGGGGAGCTGTTTTTT. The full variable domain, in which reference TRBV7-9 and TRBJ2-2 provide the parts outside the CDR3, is DTGVSQNPRHKITKRGQNVTFRCDPISEHNRLYWYRQTLGQGPEFLTYFQNEAQLEKSRLLSDRFSAERPKGSFSTLEIQRTEQGDSAMYLCASSLSVGELFFGEGSRLTVL.